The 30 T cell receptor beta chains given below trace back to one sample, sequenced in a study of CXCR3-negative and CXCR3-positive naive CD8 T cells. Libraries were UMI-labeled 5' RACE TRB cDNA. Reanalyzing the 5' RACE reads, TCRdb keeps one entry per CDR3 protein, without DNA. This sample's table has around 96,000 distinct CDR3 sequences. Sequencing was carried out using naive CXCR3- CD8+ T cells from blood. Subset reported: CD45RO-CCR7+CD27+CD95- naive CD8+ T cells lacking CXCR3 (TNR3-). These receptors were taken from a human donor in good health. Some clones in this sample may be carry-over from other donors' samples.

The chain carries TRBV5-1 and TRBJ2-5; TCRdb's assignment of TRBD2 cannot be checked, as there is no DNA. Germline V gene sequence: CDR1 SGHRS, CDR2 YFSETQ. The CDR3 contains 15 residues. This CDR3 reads CASSLDLGGPETQYF. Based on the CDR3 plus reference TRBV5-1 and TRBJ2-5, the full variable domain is KAGVTQTPRYLIKTRGQQVTLSCSPISGHRSVSWYQQTPGQGLQFLFEYFSETQRNKGNFPGRFSGRQFSNSRSEMNVSTLELGDSALYLCASSLDLGGPETQYFGPGTRLLVL.

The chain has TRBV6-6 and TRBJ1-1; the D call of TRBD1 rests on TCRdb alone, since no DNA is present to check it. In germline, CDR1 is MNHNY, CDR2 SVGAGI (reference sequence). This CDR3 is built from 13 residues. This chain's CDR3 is CASSPQGNTEAFF.

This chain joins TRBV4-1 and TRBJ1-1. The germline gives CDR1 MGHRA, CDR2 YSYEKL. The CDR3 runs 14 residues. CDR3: CASSPGGGPTEAFF.

The CDR3 sequence is CASRPRRTGRTEAFF. The chain carries TRBV28 and TRBJ1-1; TCRdb returns TRBD1, unconfirmable since there is no DNA. CDR3 size: 15 residues. CDR1 and CDR2 from the germline V gene are MDHEN and SYDVKM.

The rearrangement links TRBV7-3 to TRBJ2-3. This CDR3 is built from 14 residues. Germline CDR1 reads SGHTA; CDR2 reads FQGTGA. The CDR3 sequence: CASSLAGGADTQYF.

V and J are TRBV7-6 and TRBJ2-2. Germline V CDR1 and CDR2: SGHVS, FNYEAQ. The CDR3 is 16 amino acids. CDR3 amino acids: CASSLRLAENTGELFF.

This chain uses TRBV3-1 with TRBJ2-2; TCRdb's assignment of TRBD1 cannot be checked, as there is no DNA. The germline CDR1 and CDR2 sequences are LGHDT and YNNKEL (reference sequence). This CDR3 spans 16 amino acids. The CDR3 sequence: CASSPGAEVNTGELFF.

CDR3 amino acids: CASSYLPPRDEQFF. The rearrangement links TRBV6-6 to TRBJ2-1; absent DNA, TCRdb's TRBD2 call cannot be checked. This CDR3 comprises 14 residues. The germline gives CDR1 MNHNY, CDR2 SVGAGI (reference sequence).

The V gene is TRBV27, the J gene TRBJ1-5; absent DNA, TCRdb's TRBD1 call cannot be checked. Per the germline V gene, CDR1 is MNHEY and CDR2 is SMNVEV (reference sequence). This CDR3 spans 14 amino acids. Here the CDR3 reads CASSLGGRDQPQHF.

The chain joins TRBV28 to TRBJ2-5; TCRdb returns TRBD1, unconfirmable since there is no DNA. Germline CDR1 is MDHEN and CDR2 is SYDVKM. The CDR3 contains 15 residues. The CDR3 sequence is CASSSLGGADETQYF.

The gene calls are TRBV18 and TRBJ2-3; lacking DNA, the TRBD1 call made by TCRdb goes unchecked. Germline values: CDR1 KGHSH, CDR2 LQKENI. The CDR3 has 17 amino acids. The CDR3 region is CASSSAYRDKSTDTQYF.

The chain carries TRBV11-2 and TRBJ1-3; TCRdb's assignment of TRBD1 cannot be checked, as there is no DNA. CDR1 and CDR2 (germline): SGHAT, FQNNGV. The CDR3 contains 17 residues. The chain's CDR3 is CASSLGKTGVSGNTIYF.

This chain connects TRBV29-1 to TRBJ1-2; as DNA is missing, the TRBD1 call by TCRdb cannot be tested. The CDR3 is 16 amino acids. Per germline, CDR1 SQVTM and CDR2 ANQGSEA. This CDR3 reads CSVAIPTGGPPYGYTF.

The CDR3 region is CASSQGHDRGNEQYF. The V and J genes are TRBV4-1 and TRBJ2-7; TCRdb reports TRBD1, a call that lacks DNA to check it against. This CDR3 comprises 15 residues. Germline V lookup: CDR1 MGHRA, CDR2 YSYEKL.

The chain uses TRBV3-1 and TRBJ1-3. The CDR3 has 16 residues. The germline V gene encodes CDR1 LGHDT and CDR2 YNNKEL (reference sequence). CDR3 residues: CASSQDLGHPGNTIYF.

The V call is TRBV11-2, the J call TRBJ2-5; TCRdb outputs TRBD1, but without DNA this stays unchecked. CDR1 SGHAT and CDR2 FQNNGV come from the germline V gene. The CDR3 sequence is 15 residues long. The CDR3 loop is CASSFLDRGQETQYF.

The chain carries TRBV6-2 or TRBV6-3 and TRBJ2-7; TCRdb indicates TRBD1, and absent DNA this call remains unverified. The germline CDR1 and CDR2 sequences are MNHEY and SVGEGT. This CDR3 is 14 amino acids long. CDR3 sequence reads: CASSYRGQAYEQYF.

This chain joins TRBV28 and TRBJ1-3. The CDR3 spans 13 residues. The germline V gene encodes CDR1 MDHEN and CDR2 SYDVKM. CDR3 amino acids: CASSELSGNTIYF.

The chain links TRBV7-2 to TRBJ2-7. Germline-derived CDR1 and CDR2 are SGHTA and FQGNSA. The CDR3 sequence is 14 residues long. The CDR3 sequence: CASSLEAGSYEQYF.

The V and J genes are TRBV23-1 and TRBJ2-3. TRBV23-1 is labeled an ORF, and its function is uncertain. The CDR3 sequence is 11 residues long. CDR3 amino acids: CASLKWDTQYF.

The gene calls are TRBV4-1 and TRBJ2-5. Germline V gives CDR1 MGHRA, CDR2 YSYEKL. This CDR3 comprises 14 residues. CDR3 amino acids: CASSQDWLEETQYF.

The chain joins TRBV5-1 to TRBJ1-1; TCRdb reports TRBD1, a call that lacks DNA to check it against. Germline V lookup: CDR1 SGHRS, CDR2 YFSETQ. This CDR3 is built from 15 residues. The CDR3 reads CASSLTGGPNTEAFF. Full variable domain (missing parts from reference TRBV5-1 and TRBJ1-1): KAGVTQTPRYLIKTRGQQVTLSCSPISGHRSVSWYQQTPGQGLQFLFEYFSETQRNKGNFPGRFSGRQFSNSRSEMNVSTLELGDSALYLCASSLTGGPNTEAFFGQGTRLTVV.

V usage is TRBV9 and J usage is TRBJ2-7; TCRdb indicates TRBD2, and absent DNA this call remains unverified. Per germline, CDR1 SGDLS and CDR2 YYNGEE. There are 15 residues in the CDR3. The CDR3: CASSITSGRAAEQYF.

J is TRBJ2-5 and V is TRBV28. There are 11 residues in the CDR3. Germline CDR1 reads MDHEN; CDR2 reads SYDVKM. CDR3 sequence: CASSFVETQYF.

CDR3: CASEPGQGANEQFF. V and J are TRBV10-2 and TRBJ2-1; absent DNA, TCRdb's TRBD1 call cannot be checked. Germline V gene sequence: CDR1 WSHSY, CDR2 SAAADI. The CDR3 spans 14 residues.

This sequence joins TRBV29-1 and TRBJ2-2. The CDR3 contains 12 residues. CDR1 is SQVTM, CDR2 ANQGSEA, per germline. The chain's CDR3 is CSAGGVTGELFF.

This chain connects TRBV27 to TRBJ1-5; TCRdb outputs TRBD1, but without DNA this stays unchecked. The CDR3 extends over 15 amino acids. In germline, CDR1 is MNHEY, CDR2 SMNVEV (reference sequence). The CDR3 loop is CASSFEGNGNQPQHF.

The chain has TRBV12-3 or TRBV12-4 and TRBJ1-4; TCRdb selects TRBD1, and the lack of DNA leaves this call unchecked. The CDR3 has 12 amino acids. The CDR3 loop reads CASSPGNEKLFF.

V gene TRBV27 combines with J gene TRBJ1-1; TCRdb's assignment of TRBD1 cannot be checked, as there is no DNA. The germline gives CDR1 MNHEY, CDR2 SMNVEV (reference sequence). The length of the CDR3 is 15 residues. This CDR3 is CASSLSGTGFTEAFF.

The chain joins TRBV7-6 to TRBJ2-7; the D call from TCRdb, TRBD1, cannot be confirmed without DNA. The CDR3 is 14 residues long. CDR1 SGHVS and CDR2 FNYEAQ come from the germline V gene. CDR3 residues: CASSQGQRGDEQYF.